This TCR beta chain comes out of a study of blood T cell repertoires in COVID-19. Study as a whole: The origin of the acute and convalescent COVID-19 samples was the United States, Italy and Spain.

V lost 4 bases, J lost 2 bases, and 11 bases lay in between. This CDR3 has 15 amino acids. Germline lookup yields CDR1 KGHDR and CDR2 SFDVKD. Using immunoSEQ multiplex PCR, the repertoire was profiled, and TCRdb retains in-frame clones only, with some absent. The data contain approximately 170,000 clones, 84% of them singletons. This chain connects TRBV24-1 to TRBJ2-1; perhaps TRBD2 as D (6 bases). Sequencing was done on a sample of peripheral blood. This sequence was found in a man aged 40-50 years who had recovered from COVID-19. CDR3 nucleotides: TGTGCCACCAGTGACGCCGGGGGAACCTACAATGAGCAGTTCTTC. Protein: CATSDAGGTYNEQFF.